A single sample is the source of the 5 T cell receptor beta chains below, sequenced in a study of T cell changes during pregnancy in multiple sclerosis. The table came from immunoSEQ multiplex PCR; TCRdb's copy has only in-frame clones and leaves some out. The table shows roughly 50,000 clones, with approximately 92% occurring only once. The sequenced sample was CD4+ T cells from peripheral blood mononuclear cells, obtained in the third trimester of pregnancy. The receptor source for this set is a female donor with multiple sclerosis, enrolled in a pregnancy study.

The V and J genes are TRBV18 and TRBJ1-2; tentative D call: TRBD1 (6 bases). The CDR3 loop spans 15 amino acids. V gave up 3 bases and J gave up 1 base, with 12 bases separating them. Germline CDR1 reads KGHSH; CDR2 reads LQKENI. The CDR3 sequence: CASSPSTGHNYGYTF. CDR3 nucleotides: TGTGCCAGCTCACCTTCGACGGGACATAACTATGGCTACACCTTC.

This clone was observed a single time. The chain has TRBV19 and TRBJ2-1, with 8 positions matching TRBD2. CDR3 length: 17 amino acids. V was clipped by 3 bases and J by 5 bases; unmatched bases: 12. In germline, CDR1 is LNHDA, CDR2 SQIVND (reference sequence). The CDR3 nucleotides are TGTGCCAGTAGTATTGCTTCAGCGGGAGATCTCCACAATGAGCAGTTCTTC. Protein: CASSIASAGDLHNEQFF.

V is TRBV6-6 and J is TRBJ1-1; 10 bases fit TRBD1. Germline assignment: CDR1 MNHNY and CDR2 SVGAGI (reference sequence). The CDR3 runs 16 residues. V lost 4 bases and J lost 2; bases outside the gene matches: 7. The CDR3 DNA sequence: TGTGCCAGCAGTTCTCGACAGGGGGCGAGTAACACTGAAGCTTTCTTT. Residues: CASSSRQGASNTEAFF.

This sequence joins TRBV4-3 and TRBJ2-2; D possibly corresponds to TRBD1 (6 bases). With 4 bases removed from V and 5 bases from J, the gap between germline ends came to 14 bases. The germline gives CDR1 LGHNA, CDR2 YSLEER. CDR3 size: 15 residues. DNA for the CDR3: TGCGCCAGCAGCCTAAGGACAGAGGCTACCGGGGAGCTGTTTTTT. Its translation is CASSLRTEATGELFF.

The rearrangement uses TRBV27 and TRBJ2-7; TRBD1 agrees at 7 bases. The V gene end was trimmed by 3 bases and the J gene end by 3 bases; junction bases not matched to a gene: 11. Looked up from germline, CDR1 is MNHEY and CDR2 is SMNVEV (reference sequence). This CDR3 region has 16 residues. CDR3 in amino acids: CASSFYAPGQNYEQYF. The CDR3 DNA reads as TGTGCCAGCAGTTTCTACGCCCCGGGACAGAACTACGAGCAGTACTTC.